A selection of T cell receptor beta chains follows, all from one sample in a study of T cells after yellow fever vaccination. A single record per CDR3 protein comes from TCRdb applying MiXCR to the 5' RACE reads. The data show more than 90,000 distinct CDR3 sequences, approximately 8.4% seen once. Sequences were derived from CD8+ T cells sorted from PBMCs, sampled 45 days after the yellow fever booster vaccination. Receptor source: a man aged 25 to 45 who received the YFV17D yellow fever vaccine. Both conserved end residues are part of each CDR3. The D gene is left open where the match is weak. Clone size, where shown, is once, few, many, or a class for clones that have expanded.

v_call	clone_size	cdr3_length	j_call	d_call	cdr3_nt	cdr3_aa
TRBV7-9	many	12	TRBJ2-1	-	TGTGCCAGCAGCTGGGGGGTGAATGAGCAGTTCTTC	CASSWGVNEQFF
TRBV20-1	many	15	TRBJ2-1	-	TGCAGTGCTGAGAGTACAGGGGAGGTCTACAATGAGCAGTTCTTC	CSAESTGEVYNEQFF
TRBV19	-	14	TRBJ1-3	-	TGTGCCAGTAGTATCTTCGCCTCTGGAAACACCATATATTTT	CASSIFASGNTIYF
TRBV9	-	13	TRBJ1-1	-	TGTGCCAGCAGCGAGTACTTAGGGCCTGAAGCTTTCTTT	CASSEYLGPEAFF
TRBV7-2	few	15	TRBJ2-7	-	TGTGCCAGCAGCTTATTTGTGGGGGATTCCTACGAGCAGTACTTC	CASSLFVGDSYEQYF
TRBV3-1	many	14	TRBJ1-1	-	TGTGCCAGCAGCCAAGATCAGGGTTGGACTGAAGCTTTCTTT	CASSQDQGWTEAFF
TRBV5-6	-	17	TRBJ2-7	-	TGTGCCAGCAGCTCGGAGGAGTATACAGGGTGGAGCGTCGAGCAGTACTTC	CASSSEEYTGWSVEQYF
TRBV7-8	many	14	TRBJ2-7	-	TGTGCCAGCAGCCCCCCCGACAGTGACTACGAGCAGTACTTC	CASSPPDSDYEQYF
TRBV19	many	17	TRBJ1-1	-	TGTGCCAGTAGTATCGTACAGGCCGACGGATTGAGCACTGAAGCTTTCTTT	CASSIVQADGLSTEAFF
TRBV7-9	many	14	TRBJ2-7	-	TGTGCCAGCAGCTTGGCGGGACTCAACTACGAGCAGTACTTC	CASSLAGLNYEQYF
TRBV20-1	medium-sized	12	TRBJ2-1	-	TGCAGTGCCCTAGGCCCATACAATGAGCAGTTCTTC	CSALGPYNEQFF
TRBV29-1	many	14	TRBJ2-1	-	TGCAGCAGCCAAAGGGGCGATAATTACAATGAGCAGTTCTTC	CSSQRGDNYNEQFF
TRBV28	-	9	TRBJ1-2	-	TGTGCCAGCAGTAGCCCCGACACCTTC	CASSSPDTF
TRBV2	few	13	TRBJ2-1	-	TGTGCCAGCAGCGAAAGGGCAGGCAATGAGCAGTTCTTC	CASSERAGNEQFF
TRBV11-2	-	15	TRBJ1-2	TRBD1	TGTGCCAGCAGCTCCCGGGACAGGCCCGACTATGGCTACACCTTC	CASSSRDRPDYGYTF
TRBV6-2/TRBV6-3	-	13	TRBJ2-7	-	TGTGCCACGGAATCGACAGTTACCTACGAGCAGTACTTC	CATESTVTYEQYF
TRBV29-1	many	14	TRBJ2-7	TRBD1	TGCAGCGTCGGCCGGGACAGGGCTCCCTACGAGCAGTACTTC	CSVGRDRAPYEQYF
TRBV3-1	-	15	TRBJ2-7	TRBD2	TGTGCCAGCAGCCAAGGGCTAGCGGGAAGGTACGAGCAGTACTTC	CASSQGLAGRYEQYF
TRBV29-1	many	12	TRBJ2-1	-	TGCAGCGTTAAACAGGGTGTCAATGAGCAGTTCTTC	CSVKQGVNEQFF
TRBV5-4	-	14	TRBJ2-4	-	TGTGCCAGCAGCTTGGAGGGGGATGGGGACATTCAGTACTTC	CASSLEGDGDIQYF
TRBV5-5	few	15	TRBJ2-2	-	TGTGCCAGCAGTTCCTCGTCCGGGGGCACCGGGGAGCTGTTTTTT	CASSSSSGGTGELFF
TRBV20-1	many	12	TRBJ2-1	-	TGCAGTGCTAGACCGGGGTCCAATGAGCAGTTCTTC	CSARPGSNEQFF
TRBV13	many	13	TRBJ2-4	-	TGTGCCAGCCGGGGCACAGCCAAAAACATTCAGTACTTC	CASRGTAKNIQYF
TRBV15	few	14	TRBJ2-5	TRBD2	TGTGCCACCAGCCCAGCGGGAGCGAGAGAGACCCAGTACTTC	CATSPAGARETQYF
TRBV4-3	many	14	TRBJ2-2	-	TGCGCCAGCAGCCAACTGACAACTACCGGGGAGCTGTTTTTT	CASSQLTTTGELFF
TRBV24-1	-	17	TRBJ2-2	TRBD1	TGTGCCACCAGTGATATTCACAGGGGCGCGAACACCGGGGAGCTGTTTTTT	CATSDIHRGANTGELFF
TRBV7-2	many	15	TRBJ2-7	-	TGTGCCAGCAGTCCGGACGGACCCCTTGGCTCCGAGCAGTACTTC	CASSPDGPLGSEQYF
TRBV20-1	-	15	TRBJ2-1	TRBD2	TGCAGTGCTCACATTCCGGGACTAGCGGGGCATGGGCAGTTCTTC	CSAHIPGLAGHGQFF
TRBV15	many	17	TRBJ2-1	-	TGTGCCACCAGCAGAGTCCAGGGTTCGATCTCCTACAATGAGCAGTTCTTC	CATSRVQGSISYNEQFF
TRBV2	many	15	TRBJ2-7	TRBD2	TGTGCCAGCACCCGCGGGACTAGCGGGTCCTACGAGCAGTACTTC	CASTRGTSGSYEQYF
TRBV27	many	14	TRBJ1-6	TRBD1	TGTGCCAGCAGAACCGGGACAGGGGATTCACCCCTCCACTTT	CASRTGTGDSPLHF
TRBV29-1	-	17	TRBJ2-1	-	TGCAGCGTGGAGGTTTTCAGCCTAATAAGTCGCTACAATGAGCAGTTCTTC	CSVEVFSLISRYNEQFF
TRBV27	many	15	TRBJ2-7	-	TGTGCCAGCAGTTTATCCCCGTTAGGACACCACGAGCAGTACTTC	CASSLSPLGHHEQYF
TRBV29-1	-	14	TRBJ2-6	TRBD1	TGCAGCGTTGTGACAGGGTTAGAGGCCAACGTCCTGACTTTC	CSVVTGLEANVLTF
TRBV5-1	few	15	TRBJ2-6	-	TGCGCCAGCAGCTTAACAGCTGCTGGGGCCAACGTCCTGACTTTC	CASSLTAAGANVLTF
TRBV9	-	16	TRBJ2-1	-	TGTGCCAGCAGCGCCGGATTAAATGTGGGGACTAATGAGCAGTTCTTC	CASSAGLNVGTNEQFF
TRBV15	many	19	TRBJ2-1	TRBD2	TGTGCCACCAGCAGAGTGAGAAACGAACTAGCGGGAGTCCACAATGAGCAGTTCTTC	CATSRVRNELAGVHNEQFF
TRBV30	many	13	TRBJ1-1	-	TGTGCCCGACTCGAGAGCGAGGACACTGAAGCTTTCTTT	CARLESEDTEAFF
TRBV20-1	many	13	TRBJ2-3	TRBD2	TGCAGTGCCCGGACTAGCGGGAGCTATACGCAGTATTTT	CSARTSGSYTQYF
TRBV9	few	15	TRBJ2-1	TRBD2	TGTGCCAGCAGCATTAGCGGGAGCGGGAACAATGAGCAGTTCTTC	CASSISGSGNNEQFF